This T cell receptor beta chain was observed in a study of OX40 agonist ivuxolimab in advanced cancers. In terms of the full investigation: Ivuxolimab was a fully human IgG2 agonistic monoclonal antibody targeting the costimulatory receptor OX40 (CD134). Intravenous ivuxolimab was administered to patients every 2 weeks at six dose levels: 0.01, 0.1, 0.3, 1.5, 3 and 10 mg/kg. Among the roughly 52 dose-escalation patients, around 19 had hepatocellular carcinoma, approximately 15 melanoma, 9 renal cell carcinoma and 9 head and neck cancer. The dose-escalation cohort was about 87% male with a mean age of approximately 60 years, ranging from roughly 23 to 80. Prior anti-PD-1, anti-PD-L1 or anti-CTLA-4 therapy was permitted, and approximately 39% of dose-escalation patients had received checkpoint inhibitors. Partial responses were achieved by three dose-escalation patients, of whom one had hepatocellular carcinoma and two had cutaneous melanoma. The purpose of peripheral TCRbeta sequencing was to test whether ivuxolimab changed TCR sequence diversity and led to clonal T-cell expansion. The paper covers the monotherapy dose-escalation part of the phase I ivuxolimab trial, which included N ≈ 57 patients. The study at large found these results: Low levels of normalized T-cell clonal expansion were also seen in some patients who did not respond. After ivuxolimab, CD8+ T cells had more expanded clones than CD4+ T cells on average. The antigen specificity of the clonally expanded peripheral T cells was not determined. In the 0.1-3.0 mg/kg groups, partial responders had among the lowest normalized peripheral clonal expansion, particularly in CD8+ T cells. At doses from 0.1 to 3.0 mg/kg, clonal expansion was seen in both CD4+ and CD8+ blood T cells between baseline and week 6.

Genomic DNA was isolated from the sorted cells so that the TCRbeta CDR3 region could be sequenced. TCRbeta CDR3 regions were sequenced using the immunoSEQ Assay. In TCRdb, the immuneACCESS table is reduced to in-frame sequences with V and J assigned. These tables do not hold every clone; where another copy was compared, an unresolved V gene accounts for under half, and the others remain unexplained. The sample yields about 12,000 clones; approximately 78% were counted once. The biggest ten clones account for 11% to 15% of the sample. Patients with autoimmune disease history or receiving systemic immunosuppression were excluded from the trial. Peripheral blood for TCR sequencing was drawn from every dose cohort at baseline, at cycle 4 day 1 and at cycle 7 day 1. The samples were drawn from a first-in-human, open-label, multicenter phase I dose-escalation trial of ivuxolimab. Adults with locally advanced or metastatic melanoma, renal cell, hepatocellular, or head and neck squamous cell carcinoma were enrolled in the trial. CD4+ and CD8+ T cells were sorted separately from peripheral blood before TCR sequencing.

From the cysteine through the phenylalanine, the CDR3 covers 13 amino acids. Only the CDR3 part of the read is kept: 39 bases, read in frame from the first base. The V and J ends are trimmed by 5 bases and 6 bases, leaving 13 bases between them. CDR1 and CDR2 were assigned from the germline V gene as MDHEN and SYDVKM. This clone was observed a few times. The antigen this receptor binds is unknown. No much larger clone exists at a distance of one base, and base qualities are not known. Rearrangement joined TRBV28 to TRBJ1-1; a weak D assignment points to TRBD1 (6 bases agree). Sequenced here: CD4+ or CD8+ T cells sorted from blood, sampled in a trial of the OX40 agonist ivuxolimab. The clonotype was recovered from an adult with an advanced solid tumor such as melanoma, head and neck, liver or kidney cancer. The DNA sequence follows: TGTGCCAGCAGTCCGGGACAACTATCTGAAGCTTTCTTT. This yields the protein CASSPGQLSEAFF.